What follows describes a single TCR beta chain. This receptor's antigen is unknown. Base-call qualities are not available, and no considerably larger clone is one nucleotide away. This sample stems from a study of high-grade serous ovarian cancer treatment subgroups (dated by TCRdb to the early 2020s). Study-wide context: On average, each sample produced some 15,000 sequencing reads and roughly 7,500 unique TCR beta rearrangements. Under a laparoscopic triage algorithm, patients with high-grade serous ovarian cancer were grouped by complete gross resection or by neoadjuvant chemotherapy response, and the study profiled the TCR beta repertoires of these patients. Of the 30 or so patients in the cohort, around ten had no residual disease after primary surgery (R0), around ten were excellent NACT responders, and around ten were poor NACT responders. Each patient contributed one primary tumor and two metastatic tumor samples, giving around 87 samples in total. The paper's findings and limits, for the study overall: The TCR repertoire analyses centered on CDR3, and CDR1 and CDR2 were not analyzed. Spatial information was not captured by bulk tumor TCR sequencing, so insight into HGSC tumor complexity and diversity was limited. Repertoire similarity between tumors of the same patient ranged about 0.095 to 0.85, whereas almost no similarity was seen between different patients. TCR clonal relatedness showed a positive correlation with neoantigen level and a trend toward positive correlation with copy number variation and mutation load from whole-genome sequencing.

The approximately 100 tumor samples underwent high-throughput TCR profiling using ImmunoSEQ. In the paper's pipeline: To measure repertoire diversity, the metrics used were richness (unique productive sequences), clonality, evenness and relatedness, and the Bhattacharyya coefficient was used to assess similarity between samples. Conclusions stayed consistent in a sensitivity analysis that left out TCRs with fewer than two reads. Sourced from immuneACCESS, this table was stored by TCRdb with only in-frame sequences that have V and J called. A share of the clones is absent; for the studies checked, an unresolved V gene accounts for under half, and the remainder has no known explanation. V and J calls and clone size follow that table, whereas D and trimming were derived from the DNA. The sample table records 900 to 1,100 clones; 82% of these occur just once. Around 5.7% of the sample goes to the ten largest clones.

Collection of tumor samples took place before definitive surgery or chemotherapy. Genomic DNA extraction was performed by the MD Anderson Biospecimen Extraction Resource, and TCR sequencing was carried out by the MD Anderson Cancer Genomics Laboratory. The CDR3 covers 18 residues, taking in both the cysteine and the phenylalanine. Of all the DNA, just the CDR3 is kept, 54 bases in frame from base 1. V loses 0 bases at its end and J loses 3 bases; junction bases beyond the gene matches: 4. From a lookup of the germline V gene, CDR1 and CDR2 are SGHTA and FQGNSA. The chain links TRBV7-2 with TRBJ2-5, with 16 bases in between that match TRBD2. The sequencing input was tumor tissue. The TCR was taken from a human donor with high-grade serous ovarian cancer. In nucleotides, the sequence is TGTGCCAGCAGCTTAGCATCGGGACTAGCGGGGGGGGAAGAGACCCAGTACTTC. Its amino acids are CASSLASGLAGGEETQYF.